The clone carrying this T cell receptor (beta chain) was observed at least ten times. Its antigen remains unidentified. MiXCR, run by TCRdb on the reads, gives a single entry per CDR3 protein. The sample contains almost 550,000 distinct CDR3 sequences, 15% to 20% of which appear only once. This sample was taken from a study of T cell repertoires in cytomegalovirus infection. Study-wide points: The cumulative frequency of public TCR beta families distinguished individuals who carried CMV together with the relevant HLA.

This CDR3 spans 18 amino acids. Trimming removed 2 bases from V and 0 bases from J; junction bases left unmatched: 12. The germline gives CDR1 MNHEY, CDR2 SVGAGI. The V call is TRBV6-5, the J call TRBJ2-7; 8 bases align to TRBD2. The receptor comes from a human donor in good health (CMV status not recorded). Some clones in this sample may be carry-over from other donors' samples. Sequencing was carried out using CD8+ T cells from PBMCs. This chain's CDR3 is CASSYLAGTTESSYEQYF. The CDR3 DNA reads as TGTGCCAGCAGTTACCTAGCGGGCACCACCGAGAGCTCCTACGAGCAGTACTTC.